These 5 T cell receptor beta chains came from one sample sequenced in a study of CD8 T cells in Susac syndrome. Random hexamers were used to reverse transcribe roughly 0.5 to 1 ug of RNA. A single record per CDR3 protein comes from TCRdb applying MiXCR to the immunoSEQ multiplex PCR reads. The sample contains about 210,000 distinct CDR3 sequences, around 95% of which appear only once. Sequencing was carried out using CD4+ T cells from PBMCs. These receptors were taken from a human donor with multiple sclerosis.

The CDR3 DNA is TGTGCCAGCAGTGAGCGGACAAGGTCCCAGCCCCAGCATTTT. It specifies CASSERTRSQPQHF. The V gene is TRBV2, the J gene TRBJ1-5; D is possibly TRBD1 (5 bases). Trimming removed 3 bases from V and 7 bases from J, with 13 bases in between. The CDR3 covers 14 residues. CDR1 and CDR2 from the germline V gene are SNHLY and FYNNEI.

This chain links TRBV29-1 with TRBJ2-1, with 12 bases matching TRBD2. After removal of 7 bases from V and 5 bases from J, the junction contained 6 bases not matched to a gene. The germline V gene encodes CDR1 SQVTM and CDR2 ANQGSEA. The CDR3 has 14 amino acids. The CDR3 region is CSGTSGAGDNEQFF. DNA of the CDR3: TGCAGCGGGACTAGCGGGGCCGGGGACAATGAGCAGTTCTTC.

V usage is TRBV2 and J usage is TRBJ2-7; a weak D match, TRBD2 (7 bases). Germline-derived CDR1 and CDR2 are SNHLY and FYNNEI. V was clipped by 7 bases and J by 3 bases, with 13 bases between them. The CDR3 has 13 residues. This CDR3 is CASTEGGLYEQYF. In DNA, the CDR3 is TGTGCCAGCACCGAGGGGGGGCTCTACGAGCAGTACTTC.

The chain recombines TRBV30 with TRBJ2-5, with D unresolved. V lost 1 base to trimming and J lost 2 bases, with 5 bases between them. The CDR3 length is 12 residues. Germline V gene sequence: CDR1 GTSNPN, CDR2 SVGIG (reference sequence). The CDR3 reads CAWSAIQETQYF. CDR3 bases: TGTGCCTGGAGTGCCATTCAAGAGACCCAGTACTTC.

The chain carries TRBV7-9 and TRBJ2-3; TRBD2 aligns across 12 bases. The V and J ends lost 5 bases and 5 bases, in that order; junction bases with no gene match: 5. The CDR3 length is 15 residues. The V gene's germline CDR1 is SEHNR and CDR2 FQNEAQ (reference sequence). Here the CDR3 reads CASSPSGLAGDTQYF. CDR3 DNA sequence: TGTGCCAGCAGCCCCTCGGGACTAGCGGGAGATACGCAGTATTTT.